Listed below are T cell receptor beta chains from one sample, sequenced in a study of blood T cell repertoires in COVID-19. Method: immunoSEQ multiplex PCR; TCRdb's copy keeps in-frame clones and lacks some. Among 55,000 to 80,000 clones listed, 75% to 90% were seen once. The sequenced material came from peripheral blood. The receptors derive from a human donor in a cohort sampled during active COVID-19. Each CDR3 is given with its conserved first and last residue. The D gene is left open where the match is weak. Expanded clones get a size class; other rows say once, few or many, or leave the size out.

D gene	J gene	clone size	V gene	CDR3 protein	CDR3 DNA
TRBD1	TRBJ2-7	NA	TRBV7-2	CASSLVGGQGAYEQYF	TGTGCCAGCAGCTTAGTAGGGGGACAGGGGGCATACGAGCAGTACTTC
TRBD2	TRBJ2-1	NA	TRBV6-1	CASSEELTSGGWGEQFF	TGTGCCAGCAGTGAAGAATTGACTAGCGGGGGGTGGGGGGAGCAGTTCTTC
TRBD1	TRBJ2-7	NA	TRBV2	CASRKIQGEQYF	TGTGCCAGCAGAAAAATACAGGGGGAGCAGTACTTC
TRBD1	TRBJ1-5	NA	TRBV2	CASSRQGGQPQHF	TGTGCCAGCAGTAGACAGGGTGGTCAGCCCCAGCATTTT
NA	TRBJ2-7	NA	TRBV4-2	CASSRFGGTGSYEQYF	TGTGCCAGCAGCCGCTTTGGGGGGACCGGTTCCTACGAGCAGTACTTC
TRBD1	TRBJ2-2	NA	TRBV2	CASSTGQGIAGELFF	TGTGCCAGCAGTACGGGACAGGGTATAGCCGGGGAGCTGTTTTTT
TRBD1	TRBJ1-2	NA	TRBV7-2	CASSSRDRGSQYYGYTF	TGTGCCAGCAGCTCCCGGGACAGGGGCTCCCAATACTATGGCTACACCTTC
TRBD1	TRBJ1-6	NA	TRBV13	CASSPRDSSLGSPLHF	TGTGCCAGCAGCCCCCGGGACAGCTCCCTGGGTTCACCCCTCCACTTT
TRBD2	TRBJ2-3	NA	TRBV4-1	CASSQDGLGISDTQYF	TGCGCCAGCAGCCAAGATGGACTAGGGATTTCAGATACGCAGTATTTT
NA	TRBJ2-5	once	TRBV5-1	CASAVGGGQKETQYF	TGCGCCAGCGCCGTGGGCGGGGGCCAAAAAGAGACCCAGTACTTC
NA	TRBJ1-1	NA	TRBV7-9	CASSFPGGDPFGWNTEAFF	TGTGCCAGCAGCTTCCCCGGGGGGGATCCATTCGGCTGGAACACTGAAGCTTTCTTT
NA	TRBJ1-4	NA	TRBV19	CASSLPGATNEKLFF	TGTGCCAGTAGTCTGCCGGGTGCGACTAATGAAAAACTGTTTTTT
NA	TRBJ1-2	many	TRBV7-8	CASSSRGLNYGYTF	TGTGCCAGCAGCTCCAGAGGACTAAACTATGGCTACACCTTC
NA	TRBJ1-3	NA	TRBV6-1	CASSESWGGLGNTIYF	TGTGCCAGCAGTGAATCGTGGGGAGGTCTCGGAAACACCATATATTTT
NA	TRBJ2-5	NA	TRBV19	CASSIKKGGPETQYF	TGTGCCAGTAGTATAAAGAAGGGAGGACCGGAGACCCAGTACTTC
TRBD1	TRBJ1-2	NA	TRBV6-5	CASTPGQGLGYTF	TGTGCCAGCACTCCCGGACAGGGTTTGGGCTACACCTTC
NA	TRBJ1-2	once	TRBV30	CAWSIATNYGYTF	TGTGCCTGGAGTATTGCGACAAACTATGGCTACACCTTC
TRBD1	TRBJ1-1	NA	TRBV6-5	CASSYSSGGGGTEAFF	TGTGCCAGCAGTTACTCGTCAGGGGGCGGGGGCACTGAAGCTTTCTTT
NA	TRBJ2-1	NA	TRBV21-1	CASSTPGQASSYNEQFF	TGTGCCAGCAGCACCCCGGGACAGGCTAGCTCCTACAATGAGCAGTTCTTC
TRBD1	TRBJ2-1	once	TRBV14	CASSLTLAGQGTEQFF	TGTGCCAGCAGCTTAACCTTGGCCGGACAGGGGACTGAGCAGTTCTTC
TRBD1	TRBJ1-3	NA	TRBV6-5	CASSRQGESGNTIYF	TGTGCCAGCAGCAGACAGGGAGAATCTGGAAACACCATATATTTT
TRBD1	TRBJ2-6	NA	TRBV4-1	CASSQSGTGNSGANVLTF	TGCGCCAGCAGCCAATCCGGGACAGGGAACTCTGGGGCCAACGTCCTGACTTTC